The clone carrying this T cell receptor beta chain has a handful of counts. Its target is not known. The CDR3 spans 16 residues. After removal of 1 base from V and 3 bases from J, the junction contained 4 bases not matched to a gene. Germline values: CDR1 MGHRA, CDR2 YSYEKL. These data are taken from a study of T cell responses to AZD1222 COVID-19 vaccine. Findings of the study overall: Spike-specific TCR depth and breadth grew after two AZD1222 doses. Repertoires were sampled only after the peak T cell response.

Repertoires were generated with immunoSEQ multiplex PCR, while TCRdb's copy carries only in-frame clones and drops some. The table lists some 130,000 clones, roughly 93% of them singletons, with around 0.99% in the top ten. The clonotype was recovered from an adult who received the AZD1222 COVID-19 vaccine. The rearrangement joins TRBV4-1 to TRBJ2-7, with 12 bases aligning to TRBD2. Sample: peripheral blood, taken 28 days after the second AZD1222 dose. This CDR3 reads CASSQGTSGTDYEQYF. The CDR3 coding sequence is TGCGCCAGCAGCCAAGGGACTAGCGGGACCGACTACGAGCAGTACTTC.